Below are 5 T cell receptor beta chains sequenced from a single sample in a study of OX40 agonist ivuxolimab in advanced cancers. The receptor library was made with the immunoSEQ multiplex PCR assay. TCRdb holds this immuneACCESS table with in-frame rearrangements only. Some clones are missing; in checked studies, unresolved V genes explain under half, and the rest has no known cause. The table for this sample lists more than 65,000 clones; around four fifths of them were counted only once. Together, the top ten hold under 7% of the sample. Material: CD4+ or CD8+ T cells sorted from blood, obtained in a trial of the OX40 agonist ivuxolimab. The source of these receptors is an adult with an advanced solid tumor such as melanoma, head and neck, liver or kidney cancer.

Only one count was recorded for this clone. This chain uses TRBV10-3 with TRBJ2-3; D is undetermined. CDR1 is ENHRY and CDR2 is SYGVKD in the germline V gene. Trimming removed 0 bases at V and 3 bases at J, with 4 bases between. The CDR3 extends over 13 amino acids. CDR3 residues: CAISESPTDTQYF. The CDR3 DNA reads TGTGCCATCAGTGAGTCTCCAACAGATACGCAGTATTTT.

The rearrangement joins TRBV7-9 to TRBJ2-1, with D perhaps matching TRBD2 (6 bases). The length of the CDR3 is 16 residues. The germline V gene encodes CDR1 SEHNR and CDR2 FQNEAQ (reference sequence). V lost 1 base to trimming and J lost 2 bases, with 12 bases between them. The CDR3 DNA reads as TGTGCCAGCAGCTTAGGGGACTCTCCGACCTACAATGAGCAGTTCTTC. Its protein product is CASSLGDSPTYNEQFF.

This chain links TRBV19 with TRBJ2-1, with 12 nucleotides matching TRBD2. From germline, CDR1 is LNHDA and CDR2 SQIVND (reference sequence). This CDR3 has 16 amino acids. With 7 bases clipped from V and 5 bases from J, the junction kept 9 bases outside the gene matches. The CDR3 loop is CASNSPGLAGHNEQFF. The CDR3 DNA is TGTGCCAGTAACAGTCCCGGACTAGCGGGGCACAATGAGCAGTTCTTC.

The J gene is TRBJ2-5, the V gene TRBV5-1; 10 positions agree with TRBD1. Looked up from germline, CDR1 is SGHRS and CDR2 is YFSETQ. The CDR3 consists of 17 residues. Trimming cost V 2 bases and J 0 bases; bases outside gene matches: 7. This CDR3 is CASSFWGQGLNQETQYF. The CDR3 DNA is TGCGCCAGCAGCTTTTGGGGACAGGGGCTAAACCAAGAGACCCAGTACTTC. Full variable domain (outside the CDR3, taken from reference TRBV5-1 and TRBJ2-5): KAGVTQTPRYLIKTRGQQVTLSCSPISGHRSVSWYQQTPGQGLQFLFEYFSETQRNKGNFPGRFSGRQFSNSRSEMNVSTLELGDSALYLCASSFWGQGLNQETQYFGPGTRLLVL.

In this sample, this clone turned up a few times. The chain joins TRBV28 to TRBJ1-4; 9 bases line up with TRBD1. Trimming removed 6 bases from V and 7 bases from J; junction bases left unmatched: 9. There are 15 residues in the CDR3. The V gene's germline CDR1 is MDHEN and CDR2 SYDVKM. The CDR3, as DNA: TGTGCCAGCAGCCCAACCACAGGGGGCATTGAAAAACTGTTTTTT. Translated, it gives CASSPTTGGIEKLFF.